This record looks at one T cell receptor (beta chain) sequence and its context. These data come from a study of spatial heterogeneity in lung cancer. As for the study in general: Among detected sequences, beta-chain ones consistently exceeded alpha-chain ones in number.

Each CDR3 protein is one row after TCRdb ran MiXCR on the 5' RACE reads. Among roughly 71,000 distinct CDR3 sequences listed, about 9.5% were seen once. Time point here: blood at routine non-recurrence follow-up after resection. The authors sequenced whole RNA from tumor, nontumor lung or frozen PBMC without sorting. Germline V CDR1 and CDR2: SGDLS, YYNGEE. The CDR3 loop spans 17 amino acids. V was pared by 4 bases and J by 5 bases, with 24 bases between. This TCR was recovered from a female donor with early-stage non-small cell lung cancer. The source was PBMCs, collected at follow-up. The chain uses TRBV9 and TRBJ2-5, with D possibly being TRBD2 (5 bases). The CDR3 coding sequence is TGTGCCAGCAGCCCTAACTCCCCCGGACGGTGGAGGGAGACCCAGTACTTC. This translates into CASSPNSPGRWRETQYF.